This T cell receptor (beta chain) was observed in a study of T-cell reconstitution after alpha-beta-depleted transplantation in children. General study findings and limits: It was newly produced T cells that mostly accounted for T-cell counts and diversity one year after transplant. The origin of high day-60 TCRbeta diversity in some patients lay in surviving recipient T cells and thymic progenitors.

The TCRbeta library incorporated unique molecular identifiers. Via MiXCR, TCRdb re-called the PCR reads, giving one row per CDR3 protein. The sample has about 870,000 distinct CDR3 sequences, around 15% seen once. This CDR3 is built from 15 residues. Germline V gives CDR1 SGHRS, CDR2 YFSETQ. V lost 6 bases and J lost 5, with 20 bases in between. Notes on this clonotype: Its antigen is currently unknown.

The sequencing used PBMCs, mostly from graft donor cells, collected 360 days after TCRalphabeta/CD19-depleted stem cell transplant. The gene calls are TRBV5-1 and TRBJ2-5; no reliable D call. This clonotype was sampled from a male patient between 5 and 17 years old who had a stem cell transplant for acute lymphoblastic leukemia, so the T cells may come from the graft donor. Here the CDR3 DNA reads TGCGCCAGCAAGTCCCAATTGGTCCCGGTGGAGACCCAGTACTTC. Translating gives CASKSQLVPVETQYF.